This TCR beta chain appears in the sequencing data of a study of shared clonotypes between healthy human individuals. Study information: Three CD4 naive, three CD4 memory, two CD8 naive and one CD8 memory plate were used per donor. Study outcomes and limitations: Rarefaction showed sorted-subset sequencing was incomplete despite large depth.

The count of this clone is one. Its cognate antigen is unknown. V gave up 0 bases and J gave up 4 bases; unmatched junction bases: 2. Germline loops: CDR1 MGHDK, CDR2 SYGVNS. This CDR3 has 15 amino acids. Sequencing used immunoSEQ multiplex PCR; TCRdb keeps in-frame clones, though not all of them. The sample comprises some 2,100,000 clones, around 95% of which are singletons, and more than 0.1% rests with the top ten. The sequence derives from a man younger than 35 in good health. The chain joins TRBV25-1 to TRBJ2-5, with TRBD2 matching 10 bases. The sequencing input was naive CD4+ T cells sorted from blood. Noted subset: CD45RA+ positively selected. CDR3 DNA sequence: TGTGCCAGCAGTGAATATGTAGCGGGAGGAGAGACCCAGTACTTC. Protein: CASSEYVAGGETQYF.